The source of this TCR beta chain is a study of OX40 agonist ivuxolimab in advanced cancers. Germline CDR1 and CDR2: MGHRA and YSYEKL. Trimming cost V 3 bases and J 5 bases; bases outside gene matches: 2. The CDR3 extends over 13 amino acids. Data came from immunoSEQ multiplex PCR; TCRdb stores just in-frame clones and leaves some out. Of roughly 61,000 clones in the sample, around 92% are singletons; the top ten hold around 20%. This clone was detected once. This chain links TRBV4-1 with TRBJ1-1, with 8 positions matching TRBD1. The material sequenced was CD4+ or CD8+ T cells sorted from blood, taken in a trial of the OX40 agonist ivuxolimab. This clonotype was obtained from an adult with an advanced solid tumor such as melanoma, head and neck, liver or kidney cancer. The CDR3 sequence: CASSQRQGTEAFF. In DNA form, the CDR3 reads TGCGCCAGCAGCCAGAGACAGGGGACTGAAGCTTTCTTT.